This note documents a single T cell receptor (beta chain) sequence. Germline CDR1 is SGHAT and CDR2 is FQNNGV. Trimming removed 1 base at V and 4 bases at J, with 8 bases between. The length of the CDR3 is 13 residues. These data are taken from a study of blood T cell repertoires in COVID-19. Data came from immunoSEQ multiplex PCR; TCRdb stores just in-frame clones and leaves some out. The repertoire holds 200,000 to 300,000 clones, about 93% seen once, with about 0.8% in the top ten. The V and J genes are TRBV11-2 and TRBJ2-7; D gene ambiguous. The clonotype comes from a man aged 25-40 years with COVID-19, enrolled during active disease. The sample was peripheral blood. In DNA, the CDR3 is TGTGCCAGCAGCTTAGCTCTCCTTTACGAGCAGTACTTC. This encodes CASSLALLYEQYF.